One sample yielded the 31 T cell receptor beta chains listed below, sequenced in a study of blood T cell repertoires in COVID-19 (dated by TCRdb to 2020 to 2022). The method was the immunoSEQ multiplex PCR assay. Not all clones reach the TCRdb copy of this immuneACCESS table, which keeps in-frame sequences only. Checked studies attribute under half of the gap to unresolved V genes and leave the rest unexplained. Counted in this sample were around 190,000 clones; over 75% of them appeared once. The ten biggest clones cover approximately 9.2% of the sample. The specimen was PBMCs or T cells enriched from blood (not recorded which). The receptors derive from a man between 35 and 55 years old who had recovered from COVID-19.

This clone was detected only once. The chain couples TRBV27 to TRBJ2-1; TRBD1 might be the D (5 bases). Germline V lookup: CDR1 MNHEY, CDR2 SMNVEV (reference sequence). The CDR3 totals 15 residues. V lost 4 bases and J lost 5, with 15 bases in between. CDR3 DNA sequence: TGTGCCAGCAGTTCCCTTTACAGGCGTGACAATGAGCAGTTCTTC. Translated, it gives CASSSLYRRDNEQFF.

There are a few counts of this clone. This chain links TRBV19 with TRBJ1-1; 9 nucleotides align to TRBD1. The CDR3 runs to 14 residues. J lost 1 base, V lost 10 bases, and 7 bases had no gene match. The germline CDR1 and CDR2 sequences are LNHDA and SQIVND (reference sequence). The CDR3, as DNA: TGTGCCACCGGACAGGGGCCCCCGAACACTGAAGCTTTCTTT. Its protein is CATGQGPPNTEAFF.

This clone occurred once. The chain recombines TRBV6-5 with TRBJ1-2; a weak D match, TRBD1 (5 bases). This CDR3 is built from 14 residues. Germline V gene data show CDR1 as MNHEY and CDR2 as SVGAGI. V lost 5 bases to trimming and J lost 2 bases, with 12 bases between them. The CDR3 loop is CASSTPTVNYGYTF. The CDR3 DNA sequence: TGTGCCAGCAGTACACCGACAGTGAACTATGGCTACACCTTC.

CDR3 DNA: TGTGCCAGTAGTTCCTGGGACAGGGGAACCTACGAGCAGTACTTC. This sequence encodes CASSSWDRGTYEQYF. The genes are TRBV19 and TRBJ2-7, with 10 nucleotides matching TRBD1. Germline CDR1 and CDR2: LNHDA and SQIVND (reference sequence). The length of the CDR3 is 15 residues. After removal of 5 bases from V and 2 bases from J, the junction contained 6 bases not matched to a gene.

This clone was seen only a few times. The chain uses TRBV5-1 and TRBJ1-2; D remains unclear. The CDR3 contains 13 residues. The germline CDR1 and CDR2 sequences are SGHRS and YFSETQ. V lost 5 bases and J lost 4, with 12 bases in between. CDR3 loop: CASSSEGGYGYTF. The CDR3 DNA reads TGCGCCAGCAGTTCTGAGGGCGGCTATGGCTACACCTTC.

The chain joins TRBV19 to TRBJ1-1; TRBD1 matches at 9 bases. Germline V gives CDR1 LNHDA, CDR2 SQIVND (reference sequence). The length of the CDR3 is 15 residues. J lost 3 bases, V lost 10 bases, and 12 bases had no gene match. Here the CDR3 DNA reads TGTGCCATTTCCGGGACAGGGCGGCCGTACACTGAAGCTTTCTTT. Its translation is CAISGTGRPYTEAFF.

The CDR3 reads CASSGQGKTGELFF. The DNA for the CDR3 is TGTGCCAGCTCGGGACAGGGGAAGACCGGGGAGCTGTTTTTT. The rearrangement uses TRBV18 and TRBJ2-2; 10 bases match TRBD1. The CDR3 is made up of 14 amino acids. V dropped 6 bases and J dropped 5; count of bases not matched to a gene: 3. Germline CDR1 is KGHSH and CDR2 is LQKENI.

This clone was detected once. V and J are TRBV19 and TRBJ2-3; 7 nucleotides line up with TRBD2. Trimming at V came to 3 bases and at J to 6 bases, leaving 12 bases not matched to a gene. CDR3 length: 16 amino acids. The germline gives CDR1 LNHDA, CDR2 SQIVND (reference sequence). The DNA for the CDR3 is TGTGCCAGTAGTATGGAGGCGGGAGCCCCAGGGGATACGCAGTATTTT. Its protein product is CASSMEAGAPGDTQYF.

The chain couples TRBV27 to TRBJ2-1, with 12 bases that match TRBD2. Germline trimming cut 7 bases from V and 4 bases from J; bases unmatched to any gene: 14. CDR1 and CDR2 (germline): MNHEY, SMNVEV (reference sequence). There are 18 residues in the CDR3. CDR3 nucleotides: TGTGCCAGCACCCTCCTAGCGGGAGGGCCGGATACGTACAATGAGCAGTTCTTC. Its translation: CASTLLAGGPDTYNEQFF.

The genes are TRBV27 and TRBJ2-7, with 8 bases aligning to TRBD1. There are 16 residues in the CDR3. CDR1 is MNHEY, CDR2 SMNVEV, per germline (reference sequence). Trimming at V came to 0 bases and at J to 2 bases, leaving 6 bases not matched to a gene. This CDR3 reads CASSLSSGGLTYEQYF. Here the CDR3 DNA reads TGTGCCAGCAGTTTATCTTCAGGGGGCCTCACCTACGAGCAGTACTTC.

This clone has at least ten counts. The rearrangement joins TRBV27 to TRBJ1-1, with D perhaps matching TRBD1 (5 bases). Between the trimmed V and J ends, which lost 5 bases and 13 bases, there was a span of 20 bases. The CDR3 contains 13 residues. Looked up from germline, CDR1 is MNHEY and CDR2 is SMNVEV (reference sequence). CDR3 DNA sequence: TGTGCCAGCAGTCTAAGAATGGGACGGGGGTTTTTCTTT. This encodes CASSLRMGRGFFF.

The rearrangement joins TRBV5-1 to TRBJ2-1; 9 bases match TRBD2. Germline-derived CDR1 and CDR2 are SGHRS and YFSETQ. V lost 5 bases and J lost 0; bases outside the gene matches: 6. The CDR3 consists of 16 residues. The CDR3: CASSLAGLSSYNEQFF. CDR3 sequence (DNA): TGCGCCAGCAGTCTAGCGGGACTTAGCTCCTACAATGAGCAGTTCTTC.

The rearrangement uses TRBV11-2 and TRBJ1-2; D not resolved. This CDR3 is 15 amino acids long. The V gene's germline CDR1 is SGHAT and CDR2 FQNNGV. Trimming pared 4 bases from V and 0 bases from J, leaving 12 bases between. CDR3 amino acids: CASSYRLGANYGYTF. The CDR3, as DNA: TGTGCCAGCAGCTATCGCTTGGGAGCTAACTATGGCTACACCTTC.

This clone was seen once. The chain employs TRBV7-8 and TRBJ1-2, with D possibly being TRBD1 (5 bases). V lost 8 bases to trimming and J lost 4 bases, with 11 bases between them. The CDR3 has 12 residues. Germline CDR1 and CDR2: SGHVS and FQNEAQ. The CDR3 reads CASGKDTYGYTF. Here the CDR3 DNA reads TGTGCCAGCGGGAAGGACACCTATGGCTACACCTTC.

V and J are TRBV19 and TRBJ1-2; tentative D call: TRBD1 (5 bases). The V end lost 7 bases, the J end lost 2 bases, and 14 bases lay between the germline ends. This CDR3 spans 14 amino acids. Germline loops: CDR1 LNHDA, CDR2 SQIVND (reference sequence). The CDR3 is CASKRYGGNYGYTF. In DNA, the CDR3 is TGTGCCAGTAAGAGGTACGGGGGGAACTATGGCTACACCTTC.

The V gene is TRBV19, the J gene TRBJ1-2, with D possibly being TRBD1 (6 bases). There are 14 residues in the CDR3. Germline CDR1 reads LNHDA; CDR2 reads SQIVND (reference sequence). V was cut by 1 base and J by 8 bases, with 14 bases left in between. The CDR3, as DNA: TGTGCCAGTAGTATAGGAGCAGGGGTGGAGGGCTACACCTTC. Translated: CASSIGAGVEGYTF.

The chain recombines TRBV5-1 with TRBJ1-1, with TRBD1 matching over 7 bases. The V segment lost 4 bases and the J segment 5 bases; nucleotides outside the gene matches: 11. This CDR3 contains 15 residues. CDR1 is SGHRS, CDR2 YFSETQ, per germline. The CDR3 spells CASSDGAAGGTEAFF. CDR3 DNA: TGCGCCAGCAGCGACGGTGCGGCAGGGGGAACTGAAGCTTTCTTT.

This clone was observed a few times. The gene calls are TRBV12-3 or TRBV12-4 and TRBJ1-2, with D tentatively TRBD1 (6 bases). V shed 6 bases and J shed 7 bases, with 15 bases lying between them. CDR3 size: 13 residues. CDR3 protein: CASRSRGSGGYTF. The CDR3 nucleotides read TGTGCCAGCAGGTCGAGGGGGTCTGGTGGCTACACCTTC.

The V and J genes are TRBV6-5 and TRBJ1-5; no clear D gene. Germline CDR1 and CDR2: MNHEY and SVGAGI. V lost 5 bases and J 0 bases, leaving 5 bases between the germline ends. CDR3 length: 13 residues. This chain's CDR3 is CASSINSNQPQHF. The DNA of the CDR3 is TGTGCCAGCAGTATTAATAGCAATCAGCCCCAGCATTTT.

This chain joins TRBV2 and TRBJ1-2; a possible D gene is TRBD1 (5 bases). Germline CDR1 SNHLY, CDR2 FYNNEI. The CDR3 totals 16 residues. Trimming removed 6 bases from V and 1 base from J, with 18 bases in between. CDR3 loop: CASSLMGARVNYGYTF. DNA for the CDR3: TGTGCCAGCAGCCTAATGGGCGCCAGGGTTAACTATGGCTACACCTTC.

The chain uses TRBV2 and TRBJ2-3; a weak D match, TRBD1 (5 bases). The germline V and J ends were trimmed by 7 bases and 5 bases, with 22 bases remaining between them. The V gene's germline CDR1 is SNHLY and CDR2 FYNNEI. CDR3 size: 16 residues. The CDR3, as DNA: TGTGCCAGCACCCGTATGGTGTCAGGGTCAGGAGATACGCAGTATTTT. Encoded protein: CASTRMVSGSGDTQYF. The full variable domain, in which reference TRBV2 and TRBJ2-3 provide the parts outside the CDR3, is EPEVTQTPSHQVTQMGQEVILRCVPISNHLYFYWYRQILGQKVEFLVSFYNNEISEKSEIFDDQFSVERPDGSNFTLKIRSTKLEDSAMYFCASTRMVSGSGDTQYFGPGTRLTVL.

The chain has TRBV14 and TRBJ1-1, with TRBD1 matching 7 bases. Germline loops: CDR1 SGHDN, CDR2 FVKESK. The CDR3 loop spans 15 amino acids. J was trimmed by 4 bases and V by 3 bases; bases with no gene match: 8. CDR3 coding DNA: TGTGCCAGCAGCCATGACCGACAGGGTATCACTGAAGCTTTCTTT. Protein sequence: CASSHDRQGITEAFF.

The chain employs TRBV9 and TRBJ2-5; the D gene is possibly TRBD2 (5 bases). Trimming left V 3 bases short and J 4 bases short, with 13 bases between. Germline V gives CDR1 SGDLS, CDR2 YYNGEE. The CDR3 loop spans 14 amino acids. CDR3 protein: CASSGLRAGETQYF. For the CDR3, the DNA is TGTGCCAGCAGCGGTCTAAGGGCGGGAGAGACCCAGTACTTC.

V usage is TRBV19 and J usage is TRBJ1-2, with a possible D match to TRBD1 (5 bases). CDR3 size: 13 residues. The germline V gene encodes CDR1 LNHDA and CDR2 SQIVND (reference sequence). Deletions cut 8 bases from V and 2 bases from J, with 12 bases between. CDR3 region: CASGRGGNYGYTF. DNA for the CDR3: TGTGCCAGTGGCCGGGGGGGGAACTATGGCTACACCTTC.

This clone was detected only a few times. The rearrangement uses TRBV11-3 and TRBJ2-1; 9 nucleotides align to TRBD2. V trimming: 5 bases; J trimming: 6 bases; junction bases outside the gene matches: 8. There are 15 residues in the CDR3. The germline V gene encodes CDR1 SGHNT and CDR2 YENEEA. The CDR3 DNA follows: TGTGCCAGCAGCCAACGCGGCGGGGGGGCCAATGAGCAGTTCTTC. This codes for CASSQRGGGANEQFF.

This sequence joins TRBV11-3 and TRBJ1-1, with D uncertain. Germline V gives CDR1 SGHNT, CDR2 YENEEA. CDR3 length: 13 residues. V was clipped by 1 base and J by 3 bases, with 6 bases between them. CDR3 in amino acids: CASSLGDHTEAFF. CDR3 bases: TGTGCCAGCAGCTTAGGAGATCACACTGAAGCTTTCTTT.

The gene calls are TRBV30 and TRBJ2-1, with D perhaps TRBD1 (5 bases). CDR1 and CDR2 (germline): GTSNPN, SVGIG (reference sequence). The V gene lost 2 bases and the J gene lost 9 bases, with 11 bases spanning the gap. The CDR3 covers 12 residues. As DNA, the CDR3 is TGTGCCTGGAGTCGAAGGGGCGGTGAGCAGTTCTTC. Translated: CAWSRRGGEQFF.

This sequence joins TRBV2 and TRBJ1-1, with a possible D match to TRBD1 (5 bases). Deletions cut 3 bases from V and 1 base from J, with 12 bases between. The CDR3 has 15 amino acids. Germline V CDR1 and CDR2: SNHLY, FYNNEI. CDR3 amino acids: CASSDVGGENTEAFF. The CDR3 region has the DNA TGTGCCAGCAGTGATGTTGGAGGGGAGAACACTGAAGCTTTCTTT.

V gene TRBV5-1 combines with J gene TRBJ1-5, with D perhaps matching TRBD1 (6 bases). The V and J ends lost 3 bases and 7 bases respectively, with 17 bases between them. CDR3 size: 15 residues. Germline CDR1 reads SGHRS; CDR2 reads YFSETQ. CDR3 in amino acids: CASSSEGGVGQPQHF. The CDR3 DNA reads TGCGCCAGCAGCTCGGAAGGGGGGGTCGGCCAGCCCCAGCATTTT.

This chain links TRBV30 with TRBJ2-7, with TRBD1 matching over 7 bases. Losses at the gene ends were 5 bases for V and 1 base for J; bases not matched to a gene: 5. The CDR3 length is 13 residues. Germline values: CDR1 GTSNPN, CDR2 SVGIG (reference sequence). The CDR3 sequence is CAWGEGQSYEQYF. The DNA of the CDR3 is TGTGCCTGGGGTGAGGGACAGTCCTACGAGCAGTACTTC.

The J gene is TRBJ1-1, the V gene TRBV14; no clear D. V shed 1 base and J shed 7 bases, with 4 bases lying between them. Germline V gives CDR1 SGHDN, CDR2 FVKESK. The CDR3 consists of 11 residues. The CDR3 nucleotides are TGTGCCAGCAGCCAAGGAGGTGAAGCTTTCTTT. Its protein is CASSQGGEAFF.